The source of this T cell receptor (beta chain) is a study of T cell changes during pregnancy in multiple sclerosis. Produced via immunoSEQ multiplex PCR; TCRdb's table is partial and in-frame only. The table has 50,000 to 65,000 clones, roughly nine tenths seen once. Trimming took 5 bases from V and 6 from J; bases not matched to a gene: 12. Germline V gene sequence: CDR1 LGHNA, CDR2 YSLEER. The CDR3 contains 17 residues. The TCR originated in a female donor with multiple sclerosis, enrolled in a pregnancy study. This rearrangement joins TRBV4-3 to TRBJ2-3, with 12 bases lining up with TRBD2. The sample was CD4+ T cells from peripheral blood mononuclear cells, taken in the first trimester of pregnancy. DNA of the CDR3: TGCGCCAGCAGCTTTAATCTAGCGGGGGGGACTTTGGATACGCAGTATTTT. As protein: CASSFNLAGGTLDTQYF.